This T cell receptor (beta chain) was profiled in a study of T cell repertoires in ileal Crohn's disease. Germline V gives CDR1 SGHRS, CDR2 YFSETQ. The CDR3 runs 13 residues. Trimming shortened V by 3 bases and J by 6 bases, and 9 bases separated the two germline ends. Libraries were prepared by immunoSEQ multiplex PCR; TCRdb keeps only in-frame clonotypes and omits some of them. The sample contains tens of thousands of clones, just under 80% of which appear only once. The clonotype was recovered from an adult with Crohn's disease. The sequencing input was ileal tissue. J is TRBJ2-2 and V is TRBV5-1; D remains unclear. CDR3 nucleotides: TGCGCCAGCAGCTCAGACAACCCCGGGGAGCTGTTTTTT. It translates to CASSSDNPGELFF.